The rows below give T cell receptor beta chains drawn from one sample of a study of blood T cell repertoires in COVID-19. Clones were read by immunoSEQ multiplex PCR, and TCRdb kept only the in-frame ones, dropping some. The sample holds 200,000 or so clones; about 83% are singletons and the top ten take 4.5% to 5%. Sequenced material: PBMCs or T cells enriched from blood (not recorded which). The source is a woman between 50 and 59 years old who had been exposed to COVID-19. CDR3s include the opening cysteine and the closing phenylalanine or tryptophan. Fields, in order: J gene, CDR3 length, V gene, CDR3 protein.

J gene: TRBJ2-5; CDR3 length: 16; V gene: TRBV2; CDR3 protein: CASSEGTSGLKETQYF
J gene: TRBJ2-1; CDR3 length: 17; V gene: TRBV5-5; CDR3 protein: CASSLVTSGGAVNEQFF
J gene: TRBJ1-1; CDR3 length: 17; V gene: TRBV19; CDR3 protein: CASSIGRRGTGNTEAFF
J gene: TRBJ1-1; CDR3 length: 13; V gene: TRBV28; CDR3 protein: CASSIGSRGEAFF
J gene: TRBJ1-2; CDR3 length: 16; V gene: TRBV6-2/TRBV6-3; CDR3 protein: CASSYGGRGRVYGYTF
J gene: TRBJ1-2; CDR3 length: 17; V gene: TRBV9; CDR3 protein: CASSVGAYGREDYGYTF
J gene: TRBJ2-1; CDR3 length: 12; V gene: TRBV6-5; CDR3 protein: CASARVGNEQFF
J gene: TRBJ1-1; CDR3 length: 15; V gene: TRBV3-1/TRBV3-2; CDR3 protein: CASSQRRSLNTEAFF
J gene: TRBJ1-1; CDR3 length: 14; V gene: TRBV19; CDR3 protein: CASSPGTGPAEAFF
J gene: TRBJ2-5; CDR3 length: 15; V gene: TRBV5-6; CDR3 protein: CASSLRLAGMETQYF
J gene: TRBJ1-1; CDR3 length: 13; V gene: TRBV12-3/TRBV12-4; CDR3 protein: CASSQRTGAEAFF